This T cell receptor (beta chain) was retrieved from a study of vaccination and CD4 T cells after COVID-19. Whole-study results and caveats: Median numbers of SARS-CoV-2-reactive clonotypes increased from 21 to 38 (not a significant change).

This clonotype was recorded a few times. Its target is not known. Treatment described: approximately nine-day PBMC culture with coronavirus spike peptide pools or control peptides (ViraFEST assay). CDR3 length: 11 amino acids. With the Oncomine TCR Beta short-read assay, DNA from cultured CD4+ T cells was sequenced. Genomic DNA was taken out of cultured CD4+ T cells by extraction. TCRdb fed the PCR reads into MiXCR, producing one record per CDR3 protein. Among fewer than 15,000 distinct CDR3 sequences listed, approximately 35% were seen once. The genes are TRBV21-1 and TRBJ1-2. TRBV21-1 is listed as a pseudogene. This TCR derives from a human donor who had recovered from COVID-19. Sequencing was performed on CD4+ T cells from blood, cultured in vitro. CDR3 nucleotide sequence: TGTGCCAGCAGCACCGCCTATGGCTACACCTTC. Translating gives CASSTAYGYTF.